This TCR beta chain was recovered during a study of T cell responses to AZD1222 COVID-19 vaccine. General observations from the study: Reports indicate that nearly half of spike-specific TCRs are directed at unmutated variant regions. Donors were mostly white British, more females; clonal diversity possibly underestimated. Two AZD1222 doses significantly raised spike-specific TCR breadth and depth over controls. Along spike, vaccine-associated CD4 TCRs were found throughout, with dominance at 160-218 and 743-854.

Profiling relied on immunoSEQ multiplex PCR, and the TCRdb table lists in-frame clones only, not all of them. The sample has about 150,000 clones; just over 90% are singletons. Trimming removed 3 bases at V and 5 bases at J, with 19 bases between. Germline V gene data show CDR1 as KGHDR and CDR2 as SFDVKD. The length of the CDR3 is 17 residues. This clone was seen a single time. Its target is unknown. V and J are TRBV24-1 and TRBJ2-1; TRBD1 is a possible D gene (5 bases). Sequenced here: peripheral blood, sampled on day 0 of AZD1222 vaccination. The TCR was taken from an adult in good health. The CDR3 loop reads CATSDPRTGRTHNEQFF. The DNA of the CDR3 is TGTGCCACCAGTGATCCCCGGACCGGTCGGACACACAATGAGCAGTTCTTC.